This T cell receptor (beta chain) was profiled in a study of T cells in Graves' hyperthyroidism and ophthalmopathy. Findings and caveats of the study: With a median lead of about 6.9 months before onset, the model predicted ophthalmopathy.

TCR beta CDR3 region amplification was performed from RNA transcripts. TCR CDR3 regions were first amplified by RT-PCR with HTBI primers. TCRdb re-derived calls from the multiplex PCR reads in MiXCR, one entry per CDR3 protein. The sample has about 210,000 distinct CDR3 sequences, approximately 17% seen once; the top ten hold approximately 50%. Regarding this clonotype: Its antigen remains unknown.

The length of the CDR3 is 12 residues. The V and J ends lost 8 bases and 3 bases respectively, with 11 bases between them. The V gene's germline CDR1 is SEHNR and CDR2 FQNEAQ (reference sequence). Among the patients, aged 18 to 65, hyperthyroidism was newly diagnosed and had lasted under 2 months. The diagnostic basis comprised clinical symptoms, serum thyroxine and TRAb, thyroid ultrasound and orbital computed tomography. Extraction of PBMCs used 7.5 to 10 ml of fresh peripheral blood. The clonotype originates from a man between 45 and 60 years old with Graves' hyperthyroidism. The chain uses TRBV7-9 and TRBJ2-7, with D possibly called TRBD1 or TRBD2 (6 bases each). Input material: blood. Written as DNA, the CDR3 is TGTGCCAGCGGGGGGCAGCACTACGAGCAGTACTTC. Its translation is CASGGQHYEQYF.